The T cell receptor (beta chain) under discussion was sequenced for a study of identifying expanded T cells in peripheral blood. The CDR3 has 15 amino acids. Germline assignment: CDR1 MNHEY and CDR2 SMNVEV (reference sequence). The V segment lost 6 bases and the J segment 2 bases; nucleotides outside the gene matches: 8. Healthy donors had no documented immune events, such as infections, while sampled. Study-wide results and caveats: Over approximately two and four weeks, about 15 and 18 clones changed, versus around 1.3 between replicates. Variance in clone template counts between approximately two-week samples significantly increased with total template count across all healthy donors.

Produced via immunoSEQ multiplex PCR; TCRdb's table is partial and in-frame only. The table lists 70,000 to 95,000 clones, approximately 91% of them singletons. With respect to this clone: Its antigen is unidentified.

The V gene is TRBV27, the J gene TRBJ2-7, with TRBD1 matching over 9 bases. The source is a person between 18 and 75 years old in good health. The source material was blood. CDR3 sequence reads: CASRTQGAVAYEQYF. DNA for the CDR3: TGTGCCAGCAGAACACAGGGGGCTGTCGCCTACGAGCAGTACTTC.